Each of the 24 T cell receptor beta chains below was sequenced from the same sample in a study of regulatory T cells in long-lasting Graves disease. CDR3 regions were amplified by Arm-PCR using iRepertoire HTBI primers to build TCR beta libraries. TCRdb re-called the multiplex PCR reads through MiXCR, storing one row per CDR3 protein. This table holds about 530,000 distinct CDR3 sequences, about 16% found once. Time point noted: newly diagnosed GD, antithyroid drugs for less than 3 months. RNA extracted from PBMCs served as the sequencing template. The same sample was also studied in work on T cells in Graves' hyperthyroidism and ophthalmopathy.

The sample consisted of peripheral blood mononuclear cells (PBMCs), taken at new diagnosis, from a patient treated with antithyroid drugs. The receptors come from a middle-aged woman with Graves disease.

In this sample, this clonotype turned up a few times. This chain connects TRBV12-3 or TRBV12-4 to TRBJ1-5; a possible D gene is TRBD1 (5 bases). V gave up 3 bases and J gave up 1 base, with 13 bases separating them. This CDR3 is 16 amino acids long. The CDR3, as DNA: TGTGCCAGCAGTTTGTTCGGGGGAGGCAGCAATCAGCCCCAGCATTTT. Amino acids: CASSLFGGGSNQPQHF.

In this sample, this clonotype turned up many times. This sequence joins TRBV28 and TRBJ2-7; TRBD2 is a possible D gene (7 bases). The CDR3 has 16 amino acids. Trimming pared 2 bases from V and 5 bases from J, leaving 19 bases between. Germline V gene sequence: CDR1 MDHEN, CDR2 SYDVKM. The CDR3 nucleotides read TGTGCCAGCAGTTTAGTCTCCGGGCAGGGGAGGGACGAGCAGTACTTC. This codes for CASSLVSGQGRDEQYF.

In this sample, this clonotype turned up many times. The chain couples TRBV7-9 to TRBJ1-5; no clear D. Germline loops: CDR1 SEHNR, CDR2 FQNEAQ (reference sequence). The CDR3 has 12 amino acids. The germline V and J ends were trimmed by 0 bases and 6 bases, with 3 bases remaining between them. The CDR3 coding sequence is TGTGCCAGCAGCTTAGCGGGTCAGCCCCAGCATTTT. It specifies CASSLAGQPQHF.

This clonotype was counted a few times. This chain links TRBV6-5 with TRBJ1-2; a possible D gene is TRBD1 (5 bases). This CDR3 is built from 13 residues. Between the trimmed V and J ends, which lost 4 bases and 2 bases, there was a span of 8 bases. Germline-derived CDR1 and CDR2 are MNHEY and SVGAGI. The CDR3 reads CASSSQVNYGYTF. The CDR3 DNA is TGTGCCAGCAGTTCACAGGTGAACTATGGCTACACCTTC.

This clonotype was found a few times. The chain uses TRBV30 and TRBJ1-3; D gene uncertain. Germline V gives CDR1 GTSNPN, CDR2 SVGIG (reference sequence). V was clipped by 1 base and J by 0 bases, with 10 bases between them. The CDR3 runs 15 residues. CDR3 in DNA: TGTGCCTGGAGTGAGGGCTGGAGCTCTGGAAACACCATATATTTT. Encoded protein: CAWSEGWSSGNTIYF.

This clonotype has a count of ten or more. The J gene is TRBJ2-7, the V gene TRBV5-1; 9 bases are shared with TRBD1. From germline, CDR1 is SGHRS and CDR2 YFSETQ. This CDR3 has 14 amino acids. V gave up 0 bases and J gave up 6 bases; unmatched junction bases: 4. The CDR3 coding sequence is TGCGCCAGCAGCTTGGGGACAGGGGCTCCCGAGCAGTACTTC. This gives the protein CASSLGTGAPEQYF.

The V gene is TRBV7-8, the J gene TRBJ2-3; D is possibly TRBD1 (5 bases). Trimming removed 3 bases from V and 5 bases from J, with 18 bases in between. There are 16 residues in the CDR3. Germline V lookup: CDR1 SGHVS, CDR2 FQNEAQ. Here the CDR3 DNA reads TGTGCCAGCAGCTTGTTTTCCTTAGGGGCCATAGATACGCAGTATTTT. This encodes CASSLFSLGAIDTQYF.

This clonotype was seen many times. This sequence joins TRBV6-1 and TRBJ2-3; TRBD2 matches at 7 bases. The V and J ends lost 5 bases and 7 bases, in that order; junction bases with no gene match: 15. Germline assignment: CDR1 MNHNS and CDR2 SASEGT. This CDR3 has 16 amino acids. The DNA of the CDR3 is TGTGCCAGCAGTACCCCCAGCGGGGCCTCTACACATACGCAGTATTTT. The encoded protein is CASSTPSGASTHTQYF.

The rearrangement uses TRBV5-6 and TRBJ2-5; D is unresolved. V was trimmed by 2 bases and J by 4 bases, leaving 9 bases between them. This CDR3 region has 13 residues. Per germline, CDR1 SGHDT and CDR2 YYEEEE. The CDR3 DNA reads TGTGCCAGCAGCTTTTACGGCCCAGAGACCCAGTACTTC. This gives the protein CASSFYGPETQYF.

This clonotype was seen ten or more times. The rearrangement links TRBV5-1 to TRBJ1-1; no definite D call. The V end lost 4 bases, the J end lost 3 bases, and 10 bases lay between the germline ends. This CDR3 is built from 13 residues. The germline V gene has CDR1 SGHRS and CDR2 YFSETQ. CDR3 coding DNA: TGCGCCAGCAGCCGAAGACGGGACACTGAAGCTTTCTTT. As protein: CASSRRRDTEAFF.

This clonotype was picked up a small number of times. This chain uses TRBV6-2 or TRBV6-3 with TRBJ2-3; TRBD2 agrees at 13 bases. Looked up from germline, CDR1 is MNHEY and CDR2 is SVGEGT. The CDR3 has 16 residues. The J segment lost 1 base and the V segment lost 2 bases, leaving 0 bases of the junction unmatched. The CDR3 nucleotides read TGTGCCAGCAGTTACGGACTAGCGGGGGGCACAGATACGCAGTATTTT. It is translated as CASSYGLAGGTDTQYF.

This chain links TRBV7-9 with TRBJ2-1; TRBD2 matches 11 bases. V lost 1 base and J lost 8; bases outside the gene matches: 13. This CDR3 contains 18 residues. The germline CDR1 and CDR2 sequences are SEHNR and FQNEAQ (reference sequence). CDR3 region: CASSLGPLLAGDRDEQFF. The CDR3 nucleotides are TGTGCCAGCAGCTTAGGCCCCCTACTAGCGGGGGACCGCGATGAGCAGTTCTTC.

To note about this clonotype: At one end, the junction sequence differs from germline, possibly due to a read error. This chain connects TRBV4-2 to TRBJ2-1; 8 bases line up with TRBD2. The CDR3 runs to 17 residues. Germline V gene data show CDR1 as LGHNA and CDR2 as YNFKEQ. CDR3 nucleotide sequence: TGTGCCAGCAGCAAAGAAGGGACTAGTAACTCCTACAATGAGCAGTTCTTC. This sequence encodes CASSKEGTSNSYNEQFF.

This clonotype was detected a few times. The rearrangement links TRBV4-2 to TRBJ2-1; D possibly corresponds to TRBD2 (5 bases). CDR1 and CDR2 (germline): LGHNA, YNFKEQ. The CDR3 extends over 17 amino acids. The V and J ends lost 1 base and 8 bases respectively, with 21 bases between them. In DNA form, the CDR3 reads TGTGCCAGCAGCCAAGGGGCGGGCCGAGTTTACCCCCATGAGCAGTTCTTC. Protein: CASSQGAGRVYPHEQFF.

CDR3 sequence: CSAKYGGSTDTQYF. The CDR3 nucleotides are TGCAGTGCTAAATACGGGGGAAGCACAGATACGCAGTATTTT. This chain uses TRBV20-1 with TRBJ2-3, with D perhaps matching TRBD2 (6 bases). The V gene lost 4 bases and the J gene lost 0 bases, with 11 bases spanning the gap. This CDR3 comprises 14 residues. The germline V gene has CDR1 DFQATT and CDR2 SNEGSKA (reference sequence).

This clonotype appeared a few times. The chain links TRBV29-1 to TRBJ2-3; D is ambiguous. Looked up from germline, CDR1 is SQVTM and CDR2 is ANQGSEA. CDR3 length equals 13 residues. Trimming pared 5 bases from V and 2 bases from J, leaving 11 bases between. The CDR3 nucleotides read TGCAGCGTTAAAGGGCTATACACAGATACGCAGTATTTT. Its translation: CSVKGLYTDTQYF.

This sequence joins TRBV10-3 and TRBJ2-5, with D unclear. The V and J ends lost 8 bases and 2 bases respectively, with 12 bases between them. This CDR3 comprises 13 residues. CDR1 is ENHRY, CDR2 SYGVKD, per germline. The CDR3 nucleotides are TGTGCCATCTCAGGCGGCCGGCAAGAGACCCAGTACTTC. Translating gives CAISGGRQETQYF.

In this sample, this clonotype turned up a few times. A much larger clone differs by one base, so this may be a read error. The genes are TRBV3-1 and TRBJ1-1; D unclear. Germline loops: CDR1 LGHDT, CDR2 YNNKEL (reference sequence). This CDR3 has 12 amino acids. CDR3 region: CVSSESSTEAFF. CDR3 bases: TGTGTCAGCAGCGAGAGTAGTACTGAAGCTTTCTTT.

On this clonotype itself: The conserved phenylalanine or tryptophan normally closing the CDR3 is absent here, so this likely arose from a read error. The rearrangement joins TRBV29-1 to TRBJ2-1; 8 bases are a match to TRBD1. Germline V lookup: CDR1 SQVTM, CDR2 ANQGSEA. This CDR3 has 13 residues. The junction had 2 bases not matched to a gene; V was cut back by 3 bases and J by 4 bases. The CDR3 spells CSVDRGRYNEQFL. The DNA for the CDR3 is TGCAGCGTTGACAGGGGGCGATACAATGAGCAGTTCCTC.

The J gene is TRBJ2-1, the V gene TRBV20-1, with D possibly TRBD2 on 7 matching bases. Germline V gene data show CDR1 as DFQATT and CDR2 as SNEGSKA (reference sequence). Trimming removed 5 bases at V and 3 bases at J, with 23 bases between. This CDR3 has 17 amino acids. CDR3 sequence reads: CSARRLGGGPNYNEQFF. The CDR3 bases are TGCAGTGCTCGCAGATTGGGGGGGGGGCCAAACTACAATGAGCAGTTCTTC.

The chain combines TRBV7-8 with TRBJ2-1, with D perhaps assigned TRBD1 or TRBD2 (5 bases each). CDR1 and CDR2 from the germline V gene are SGHVS and FQNEAQ. V lost 1 base, J lost 2 bases, and 6 bases lay in between. The length of the CDR3 is 14 residues. Here the CDR3 reads CASSLGDPYNEQFF. Here the CDR3 DNA reads TGTGCCAGCAGCTTAGGGGACCCCTACAATGAGCAGTTCTTC.

V gene TRBV6-1 combines with J gene TRBJ2-7; 9 bases line up with TRBD1. After removal of 6 bases from V and 4 bases from J, the junction contained 10 bases not matched to a gene. CDR1 and CDR2 (germline): MNHNS, SASEGT. The CDR3 is 15 amino acids. For the CDR3, the DNA is TGTGCCAGCAGAACTCCGGGACAGGGCCCATACGAGCAGTACTTC. Its translation is CASRTPGQGPYEQYF.

The chain employs TRBV28 and TRBJ2-2, with D unclear. Germline lookup yields CDR1 MDHEN and CDR2 SYDVKM. The CDR3 runs to 15 residues. V was shortened by 6 bases and J by 10 bases, with 21 bases between the two germline ends. This chain's CDR3 is CASSSVGYTPAELFF. DNA of the CDR3: TGTGCCAGCAGCTCCGTGGGTTATACACCGGCGGAGCTGTTTTTT. Variable domain in full (rest from reference TRBV28 and TRBJ2-2): DVKVTQSSRYLVKRTGEKVFLECVQDMDHENMFWYRQDPGLGLRLIYFSYDVKMKEKGDIPEGYSVSREKKERFSLILESASTNQTSMYLCASSSVGYTPAELFFGEGSRLTVL.

This clonotype was counted at least ten times. This rearrangement joins TRBV12-3 or TRBV12-4 to TRBJ2-3; 9 nucleotides match TRBD2. The CDR3 totals 16 residues. V trimming: 6 bases; J trimming: 0 bases; junction bases outside the gene matches: 7. CDR3 nucleotide sequence: TGTGCCAGCAGCCCAGCGGGGGGAGGGAGCACAGATACGCAGTATTTT. It codes for CASSPAGGGSTDTQYF.